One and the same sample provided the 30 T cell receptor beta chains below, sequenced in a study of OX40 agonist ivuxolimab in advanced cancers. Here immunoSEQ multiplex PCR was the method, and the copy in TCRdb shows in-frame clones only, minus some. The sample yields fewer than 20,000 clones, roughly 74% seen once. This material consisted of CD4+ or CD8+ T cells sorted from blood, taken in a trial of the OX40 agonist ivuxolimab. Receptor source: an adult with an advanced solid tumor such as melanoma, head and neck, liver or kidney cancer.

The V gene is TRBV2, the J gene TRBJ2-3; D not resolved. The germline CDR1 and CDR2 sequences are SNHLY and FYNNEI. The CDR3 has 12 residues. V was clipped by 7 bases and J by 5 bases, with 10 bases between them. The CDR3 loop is CASTSVGDTQYF. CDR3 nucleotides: TGTGCCAGCACATCGGTGGGAGATACGCAGTATTTT.

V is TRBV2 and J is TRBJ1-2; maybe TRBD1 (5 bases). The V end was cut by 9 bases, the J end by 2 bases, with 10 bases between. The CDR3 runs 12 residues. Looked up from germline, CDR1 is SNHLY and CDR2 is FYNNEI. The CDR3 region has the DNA TGTGCCAGGGGGGGGAACAACTATGGCTACACCTTC. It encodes CARGGNNYGYTF.

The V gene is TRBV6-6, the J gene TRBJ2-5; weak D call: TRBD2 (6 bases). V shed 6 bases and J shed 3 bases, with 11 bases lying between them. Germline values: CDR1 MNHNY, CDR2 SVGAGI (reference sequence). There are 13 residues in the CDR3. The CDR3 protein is CASRQPSEETQYF. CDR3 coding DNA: TGTGCCAGCAGGCAACCTAGCGAAGAGACCCAGTACTTC.

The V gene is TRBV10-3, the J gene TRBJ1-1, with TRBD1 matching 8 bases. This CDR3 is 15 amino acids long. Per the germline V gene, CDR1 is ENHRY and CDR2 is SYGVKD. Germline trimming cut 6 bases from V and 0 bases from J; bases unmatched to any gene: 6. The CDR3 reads CAIRGTGPMNTEAFF. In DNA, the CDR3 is TGTGCCATCAGGGGGACAGGACCCATGAACACTGAAGCTTTCTTT.

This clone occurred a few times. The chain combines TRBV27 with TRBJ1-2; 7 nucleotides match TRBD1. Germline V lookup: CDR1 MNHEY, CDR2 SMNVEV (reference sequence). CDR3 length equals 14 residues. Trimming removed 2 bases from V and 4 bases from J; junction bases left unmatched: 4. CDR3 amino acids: CASSLDRAFYGYTF. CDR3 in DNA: TGTGCCAGCAGTTTAGACAGGGCTTTCTATGGCTACACCTTC.

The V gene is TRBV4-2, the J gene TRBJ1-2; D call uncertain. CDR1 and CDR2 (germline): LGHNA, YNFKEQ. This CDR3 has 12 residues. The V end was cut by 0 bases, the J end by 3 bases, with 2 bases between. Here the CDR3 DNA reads TGTGCCAGCAGCCAAGATGACTATGGCTACACCTTC. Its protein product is CASSQDDYGYTF.

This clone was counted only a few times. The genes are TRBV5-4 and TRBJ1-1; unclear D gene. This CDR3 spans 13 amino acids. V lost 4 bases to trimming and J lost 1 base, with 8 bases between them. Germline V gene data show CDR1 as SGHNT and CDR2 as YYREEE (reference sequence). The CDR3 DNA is TGTGCCAGCAGCAAAGACGGGAACACTGAAGCTTTCTTT. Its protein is CASSKDGNTEAFF. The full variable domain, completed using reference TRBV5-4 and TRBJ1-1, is ETGVTQSPTHLIKTRGQQVTLRCSSQSGHNTVSWYQQALGQGPQFIFQYYREEENGRGNFPPRFSGLQFPNYSSELNVNALELDDSALYLCASSKDGNTEAFFGQGTRLTVV.

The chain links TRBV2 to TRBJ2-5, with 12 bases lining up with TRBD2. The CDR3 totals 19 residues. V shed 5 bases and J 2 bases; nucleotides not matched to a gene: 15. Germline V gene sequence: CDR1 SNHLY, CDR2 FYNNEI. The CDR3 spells CASSRRLAGARPSQETQYF. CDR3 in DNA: TGTGCCAGCAGTAGGAGACTAGCGGGGGCGCGACCGTCTCAAGAGACCCAGTACTTC.

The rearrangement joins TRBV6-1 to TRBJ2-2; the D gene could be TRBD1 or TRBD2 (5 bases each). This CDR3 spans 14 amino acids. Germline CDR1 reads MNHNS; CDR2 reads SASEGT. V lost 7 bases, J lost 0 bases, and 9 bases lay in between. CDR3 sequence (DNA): TGTGCCAGCATTGGGACCCCGAACACCGGGGAGCTGTTTTTT. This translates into CASIGTPNTGELFF.

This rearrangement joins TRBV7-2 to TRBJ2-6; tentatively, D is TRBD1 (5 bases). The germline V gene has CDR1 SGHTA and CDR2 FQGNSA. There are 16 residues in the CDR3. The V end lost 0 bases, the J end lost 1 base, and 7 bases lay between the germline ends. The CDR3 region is CASSLARVSGANVLTF. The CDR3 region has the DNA TGTGCCAGCAGCTTAGCCAGGGTATCTGGGGCCAACGTCCTGACTTTC. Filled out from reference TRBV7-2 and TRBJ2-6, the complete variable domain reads GAGVSQSPSNKVTEKGKDVELRCDPISGHTALYWYRQSLGQGLEFLIYFQGNSAPDKSGLPSDRFSAERTGGSVSTLTIQRTQQEDSAVYLCASSLARVSGANVLTFGAGSRLTVL.

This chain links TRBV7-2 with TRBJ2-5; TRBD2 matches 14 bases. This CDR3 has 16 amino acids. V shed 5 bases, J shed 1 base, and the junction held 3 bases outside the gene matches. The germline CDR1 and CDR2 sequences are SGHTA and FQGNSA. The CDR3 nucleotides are TGTGCCAGCAGCAAAGGGACTAGCGGGGGCCAAGAGACCCAGTACTTC. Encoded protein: CASSKGTSGGQETQYF.

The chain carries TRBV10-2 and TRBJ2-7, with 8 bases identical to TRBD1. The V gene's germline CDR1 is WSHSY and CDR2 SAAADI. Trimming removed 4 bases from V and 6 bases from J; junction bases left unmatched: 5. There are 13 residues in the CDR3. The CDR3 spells CASSGRQGREQYF. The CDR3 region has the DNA TGCGCCAGCAGTGGGCGACAGGGGCGCGAGCAGTACTTC.

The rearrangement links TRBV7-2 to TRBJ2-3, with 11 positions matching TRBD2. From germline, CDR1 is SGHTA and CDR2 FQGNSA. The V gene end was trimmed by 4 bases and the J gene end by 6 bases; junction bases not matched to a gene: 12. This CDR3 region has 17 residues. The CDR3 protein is CASSWGTTSGGMDTQYF. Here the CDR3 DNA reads TGTGCCAGCAGCTGGGGGACAACTAGCGGGGGTATGGATACGCAGTATTTT.

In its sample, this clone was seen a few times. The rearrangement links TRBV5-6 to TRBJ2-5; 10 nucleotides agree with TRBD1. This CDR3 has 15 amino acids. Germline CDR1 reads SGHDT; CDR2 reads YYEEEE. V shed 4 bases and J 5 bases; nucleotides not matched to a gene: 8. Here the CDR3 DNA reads TGTGCCAGCAGCCCCCCGGACAGGGGGTTGGAGACCCAGTACTTC. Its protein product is CASSPPDRGLETQYF.

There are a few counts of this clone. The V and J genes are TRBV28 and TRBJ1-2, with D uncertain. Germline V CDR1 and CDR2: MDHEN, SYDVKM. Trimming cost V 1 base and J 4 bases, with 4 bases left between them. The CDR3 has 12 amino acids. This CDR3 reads CASSLSVYGYTF. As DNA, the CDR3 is TGTGCCAGCAGTTTATCGGTCTATGGCTACACCTTC.

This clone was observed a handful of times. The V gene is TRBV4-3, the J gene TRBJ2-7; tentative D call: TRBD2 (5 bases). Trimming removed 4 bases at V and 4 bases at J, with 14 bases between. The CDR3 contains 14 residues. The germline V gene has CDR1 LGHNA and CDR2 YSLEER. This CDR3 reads CASSLREVGYEQYF. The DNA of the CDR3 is TGCGCCAGCAGCCTCCGGGAAGTAGGGTACGAGCAGTACTTC.

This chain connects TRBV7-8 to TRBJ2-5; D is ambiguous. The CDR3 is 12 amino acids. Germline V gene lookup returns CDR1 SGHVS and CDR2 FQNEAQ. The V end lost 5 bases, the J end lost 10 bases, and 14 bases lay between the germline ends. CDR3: CASSPPGWNQYF. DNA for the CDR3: TGTGCCAGCAGCCCCCCGGGTTGGAACCAGTACTTC. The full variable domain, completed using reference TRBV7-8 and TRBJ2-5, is GAGVSQSPRYKVAKRGQDVALRCDPISGHVSLFWYQQALGQGPEFLTYFQNEAQLDKSGLPSDRFFAERPEGSVSTLKIQRTQQEDSAVYLCASSPPGWNQYFGPGTRLLVL.

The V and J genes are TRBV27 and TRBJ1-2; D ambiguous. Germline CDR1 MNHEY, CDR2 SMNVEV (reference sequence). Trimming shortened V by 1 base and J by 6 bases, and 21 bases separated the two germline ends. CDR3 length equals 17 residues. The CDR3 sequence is CASSLFGIDRVRHGYTF. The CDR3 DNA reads TGTGCCAGCAGTTTATTTGGGATCGATCGGGTAAGGCATGGCTACACCTTC.

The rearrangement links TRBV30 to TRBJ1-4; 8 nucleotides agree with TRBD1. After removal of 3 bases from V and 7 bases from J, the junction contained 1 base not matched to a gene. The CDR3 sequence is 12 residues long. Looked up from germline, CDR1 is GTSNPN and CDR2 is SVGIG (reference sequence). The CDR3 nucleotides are TGTGCCTGGAGGGACAGGGTTGAAAAACTGTTTTTT. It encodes CAWRDRVEKLFF.

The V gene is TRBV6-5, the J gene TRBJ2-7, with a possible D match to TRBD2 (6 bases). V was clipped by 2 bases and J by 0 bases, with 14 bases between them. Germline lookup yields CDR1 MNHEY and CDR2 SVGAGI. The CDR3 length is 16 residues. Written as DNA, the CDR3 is TGTGCCAGCAGTTACCGCCTTGGAGGGAGCTCCTACGAGCAGTACTTC. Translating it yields CASSYRLGGSSYEQYF.

CDR3 amino acids: CASSLVPSGLYNEQFF. CDR3 sequence (DNA): TGTGCCAGCAGCTTAGTCCCTAGCGGGCTCTACAATGAGCAGTTCTTC. V and J are TRBV11-2 and TRBJ2-1, with 8 bases lining up with TRBD2. The CDR3 runs to 16 residues. Germline lookup yields CDR1 SGHAT and CDR2 FQNNGV. The V gene end was trimmed by 1 base and the J gene end by 3 bases; junction bases not matched to a gene: 5.

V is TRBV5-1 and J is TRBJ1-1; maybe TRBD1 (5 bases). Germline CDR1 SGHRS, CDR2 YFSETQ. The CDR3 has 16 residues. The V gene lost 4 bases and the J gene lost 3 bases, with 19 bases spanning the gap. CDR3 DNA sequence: TGCGCCAGCAGCCCATCAGGGAACGGGGCACACACTGAAGCTTTCTTT. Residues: CASSPSGNGAHTEAFF.

CDR3 sequence: CASSDPRIGIGSPLHF. The CDR3, as DNA: TGTGCCAGCAGTGATCCCAGGATCGGGATCGGGTCACCCCTCCACTTT. The chain links TRBV25-1 to TRBJ1-6; D gene uncertain. Germline values: CDR1 MGHDK, CDR2 SYGVNS. This CDR3 has 16 amino acids. Trimming stripped 3 bases from V and 10 bases from J, with 19 bases between.

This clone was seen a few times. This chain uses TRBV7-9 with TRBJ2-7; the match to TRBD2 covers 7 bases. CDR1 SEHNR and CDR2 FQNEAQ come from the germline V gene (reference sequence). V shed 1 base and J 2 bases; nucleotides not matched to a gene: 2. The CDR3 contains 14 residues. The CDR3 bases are TGTGCCAGCAGCTTAGTGCGGGAGCCCTACGAGCAGTACTTC. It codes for CASSLVREPYEQYF.

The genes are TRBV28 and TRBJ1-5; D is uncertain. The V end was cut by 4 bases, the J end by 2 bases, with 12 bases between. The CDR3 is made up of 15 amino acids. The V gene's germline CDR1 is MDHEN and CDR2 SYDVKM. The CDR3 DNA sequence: TGTGCCAGCAGTTCCATACCCGGGCGCAATCAGCCCCAGCATTTT. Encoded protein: CASSSIPGRNQPQHF.

The CDR3 coding sequence is TGTGCCAGCAGCCAGCCCATAGCGGGGGGGGCACAAGAGACCCAGTACTTC. Translation gives CASSQPIAGGAQETQYF. The chain links TRBV4-2 to TRBJ2-5; 11 positions agree with TRBD2. J gave up 2 bases and V 3 bases, and 8 bases lay outside the gene matches. CDR3 length: 17 residues. CDR1 and CDR2 from the germline V gene are LGHNA and YNFKEQ.

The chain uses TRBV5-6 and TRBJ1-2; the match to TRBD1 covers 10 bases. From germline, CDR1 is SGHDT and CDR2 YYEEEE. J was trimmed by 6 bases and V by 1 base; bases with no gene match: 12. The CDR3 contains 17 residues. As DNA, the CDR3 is TGTGCCAGCAGCTTGTGGGGACAGGGGACGTGGTTTGATGGCTACACCTTC. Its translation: CASSLWGQGTWFDGYTF.

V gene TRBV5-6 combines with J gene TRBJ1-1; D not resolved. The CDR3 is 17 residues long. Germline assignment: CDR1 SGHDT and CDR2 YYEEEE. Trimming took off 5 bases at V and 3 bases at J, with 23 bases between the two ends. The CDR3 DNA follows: TGTGCCAGCAGACCACACAAAGGGTTAGGGAAGGACACTGAAGCTTTCTTT. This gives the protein CASRPHKGLGKDTEAFF.

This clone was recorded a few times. This CDR3 is CASSYDRGGLSEQFF. As DNA, the CDR3 is TGTGCCAGCAGTTACGACCGGGGGGGCCTTAGTGAGCAGTTCTTC. V gene TRBV6-6 combines with J gene TRBJ2-1; 8 nucleotides line up with TRBD2. The CDR3 contains 15 residues. Germline trimming cut 2 bases from V and 9 bases from J; bases unmatched to any gene: 9. Germline V CDR1 and CDR2: MNHNY, SVGAGI (reference sequence).

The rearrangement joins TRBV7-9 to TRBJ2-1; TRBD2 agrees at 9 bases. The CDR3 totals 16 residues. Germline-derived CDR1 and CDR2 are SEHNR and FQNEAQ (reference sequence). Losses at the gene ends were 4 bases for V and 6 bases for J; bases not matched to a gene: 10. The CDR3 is CASSSLGAGGVNEQFF. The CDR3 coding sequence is TGTGCCAGCAGCTCCCTCGGAGCGGGAGGAGTCAATGAGCAGTTCTTC.